The 30 T cell receptor beta chains below were found in one sample sequenced in a study of T cell changes during pregnancy in multiple sclerosis. The repertoire was sequenced with immunoSEQ multiplex PCR; TCRdb's copy has only in-frame clones and lacks some. The sample carries about 120,000 clones, about 94% recorded once. The sample here was peripheral blood, taken before pregnancy. All receptors derive from a female donor with multiple sclerosis, enrolled in a pregnancy study.

This chain uses TRBV7-2 with TRBJ1-4; perhaps TRBD1 as D (5 bases). V lost 1 base, J lost 11 bases, and 20 bases lay in between. The germline V gene encodes CDR1 SGHTA and CDR2 FQGNSA. The CDR3 sequence is 16 residues long. CDR3 in amino acids: CASSLGGGGRANKLFF. CDR3 coding DNA: TGTGCCAGCAGCTTAGGGGGTGGCGGCAGGGCAAACAAACTGTTTTTT.

Here the CDR3 reads CAISESYTNTEAFF. CDR3 nucleotide sequence: TGTGCCATCAGTGAAAGTTATACTAACACTGAAGCTTTCTTT. J is TRBJ1-1 and V is TRBV10-3, with D uncertain. The CDR3 is 14 residues long. V lost 3 bases and J lost 2, with 10 bases in between. The germline V gene encodes CDR1 ENHRY and CDR2 SYGVKD.

The rearrangement joins TRBV27 to TRBJ1-5; 9 bases align to TRBD1. Germline CDR1 and CDR2: MNHEY and SMNVEV (reference sequence). The CDR3 sequence is 15 residues long. Trimming cost V 3 bases and J 6 bases; bases outside gene matches: 6. CDR3 sequence reads: CASSLRQGVGQPQHF. The CDR3 nucleotides read TGTGCCAGCAGTTTGAGACAGGGGGTAGGTCAGCCCCAGCATTTT.

This chain connects TRBV27 to TRBJ1-2, with 7 nucleotides matching TRBD1. Germline CDR1 is MNHEY and CDR2 is SMNVEV (reference sequence). After removal of 8 bases from V and 4 bases from J, the junction contained 10 bases not matched to a gene. This CDR3 region has 14 residues. The CDR3: CASARGLPFYGYTF. In nucleotides, the CDR3 is TGTGCCAGCGCAAGGGGGCTCCCCTTCTATGGCTACACCTTC.

This chain uses TRBV7-2 with TRBJ1-5, with 9 bases that match TRBD1. This CDR3 region has 16 residues. After removal of 5 bases from V and 9 bases from J, the junction contained 14 bases not matched to a gene. Germline V lookup: CDR1 SGHTA, CDR2 FQGNSA. The CDR3 is CASSPFAGQGNWPQHF. CDR3 coding DNA: TGTGCCAGCAGCCCTTTTGCTGGACAGGGGAACTGGCCCCAGCATTTT.

V usage is TRBV5-4 and J usage is TRBJ2-7; 12 bases agree with TRBD2. This CDR3 region has 17 residues. Germline-derived CDR1 and CDR2 are SGHNT and YYREEE (reference sequence). The trim removed 2 bases at V and 2 bases at J, leaving 8 bases unmatched. DNA for the CDR3: TGTGCCAGCAGCTTTGCTAGCGGGAGGGGACCAACCTACGAGCAGTACTTC. It yields the protein CASSFASGRGPTYEQYF.

The chain recombines TRBV21-1 with TRBJ2-3; TRBD2, the D gene given by the table, was not confirmed from the DNA. TRBV21-1 is marked as a pseudogene. This CDR3 is 23 amino acids long. The CDR3 coding sequence is TGTGCCAGCAGCAAAGCGCTTTCGTCTGTGTGGGGGCTAGCGGGGGGGCGTGGAGATACGCAGTATTTT. Amino acids: CASSKALSSVWGLAGGRGDTQYF.

The genes are TRBV6-6 and TRBJ2-2; TRBD1 aligns across 9 bases. V lost 7 bases to trimming and J lost 5 bases; unmatched junction nucleotides: 5. The CDR3 loop spans 14 amino acids. Germline lookup yields CDR1 MNHNY and CDR2 SVGAGI (reference sequence). The CDR3 bases are TGTGCCAGCACGAGACAGGGGGAAACCGGGGAGCTGTTTTTT. This gives the protein CASTRQGETGELFF.

The genes are TRBV7-2 and TRBJ1-2; 11 bases are shared with TRBD1. Germline CDR1 reads SGHTA; CDR2 reads FQGNSA. After removal of 1 base from V and 8 bases from J, the junction contained 6 bases not matched to a gene. The CDR3 loop spans 15 amino acids. Here the CDR3 reads CASSLVPRDRGGYTF. In DNA form, the CDR3 reads TGTGCCAGCAGCTTAGTACCCCGGGACAGGGGGGGCTACACCTTC.

This chain joins TRBV7-3 and TRBJ1-6; D is possibly TRBD1 (5 bases). The CDR3 spans 15 residues. The germline gives CDR1 SGHTA, CDR2 FQGTGA. Trimming took 6 bases from V and 6 from J, leaving 15 bases between them. The CDR3 nucleotides are TGTGCCAGCAGGTCCTCTGGACACATTAATTCACCCCTCCACTTT. It encodes CASRSSGHINSPLHF.

V usage is TRBV5-6 and J usage is TRBJ1-5; D is ambiguous. CDR3 length: 16 amino acids. Germline V gives CDR1 SGHDT, CDR2 YYEEEE. V lost 0 bases and J 2 bases, leaving 12 bases between the germline ends. The CDR3 DNA follows: TGTGCCAGCAGCTTGGGGATCGCGGGTCGCAATCAGCCCCAGCATTTT. Amino acids: CASSLGIAGRNQPQHF.

The chain employs TRBV6-5 and TRBJ1-1, with D perhaps matching TRBD1 (5 bases). The length of the CDR3 is 14 residues. Germline loops: CDR1 MNHEY, CDR2 SVGAGI. V dropped 6 bases and J dropped 1 base, with 12 bases sitting between them. The CDR3 protein is CASRPTQGNTEAFF. The DNA of the CDR3 is TGTGCCAGCAGGCCCACTCAGGGGAACACTGAAGCTTTCTTT.

CDR3 coding DNA: TGTGCCAGCAGCCCGGGGACAGGGGCGAACACTGAAGCTTTCTTT. It encodes CASSPGTGANTEAFF. The rearrangement uses TRBV5-6 and TRBJ1-1; 10 bases are a match to TRBD1. The junction had 4 bases not matched to a gene; V was cut back by 4 bases and J by 1 base. Germline V gives CDR1 SGHDT, CDR2 YYEEEE. The CDR3 loop spans 15 amino acids.

The chain couples TRBV28 to TRBJ1-2, with 7 bases matching TRBD1. CDR1 is MDHEN and CDR2 is SYDVKM in the germline V gene. V was clipped by 5 bases and J by 4 bases; unmatched bases: 10. There are 15 residues in the CDR3. The CDR3 loop reads CASSLEQGSGYGYTF. DNA for the CDR3: TGTGCCAGCAGTCTTGAACAGGGGTCCGGCTATGGCTACACCTTC.

The chain recombines TRBV2 with TRBJ2-5; 10 bases line up with TRBD2. There are 14 residues in the CDR3. Germline V gives CDR1 SNHLY, CDR2 FYNNEI. V lost 7 bases to trimming and J lost 5 bases; unmatched junction nucleotides: 7. CDR3 DNA sequence: TGTGCCAGCAAGCTTAGCGGGGGGAGCGAGACCCAGTACTTC. Residues: CASKLSGGSETQYF.

This sequence joins TRBV5-1 and TRBJ2-5; D gene unclear. The CDR3 consists of 14 residues. CDR1 and CDR2 from the germline V gene are SGHRS and YFSETQ. V was trimmed by 4 bases and J by 1 base, leaving 11 bases between them. In DNA form, the CDR3 reads TGCGCCAGCAGCGAGCAGGCTTCCCAAGAGACCCAGTACTTC. Encoded protein: CASSEQASQETQYF.

The V gene is TRBV5-1, the J gene TRBJ2-1, with D possibly TRBD2 on 6 matching bases. The CDR3 covers 15 residues. V was shortened by 3 bases and J by 4 bases, with 14 bases between the two germline ends. Germline loops: CDR1 SGHRS, CDR2 YFSETQ. CDR3 sequence: CASSSGTQRYNEQFF. CDR3 DNA sequence: TGCGCCAGCAGCTCCGGGACTCAGAGATACAATGAGCAGTTCTTC.

The chain uses TRBV7-9 and TRBJ2-2; TRBD2 matches 9 bases. The germline gives CDR1 SEHNR, CDR2 FQNEAQ (reference sequence). The ends lost 4 bases at V and 4 bases at J; junction bases unmatched: 13. This CDR3 contains 18 residues. Here the CDR3 DNA reads TGTGCCAGCAGCTGGGGTTTAATGACAGCGGGGGGCACCGGGGAGCTGTTTTTT. It specifies CASSWGLMTAGGTGELFF.

CDR3 nucleotides: TGTGCCAGCAACCCCACAGGGTTCAACGAGCAGTACTTC. Translating gives CASNPTGFNEQYF. The chain couples TRBV28 to TRBJ2-7; TRBD1 might be the D (6 bases). The germline gives CDR1 MDHEN, CDR2 SYDVKM. The V gene lost 7 bases and the J gene lost 5 bases, with 15 bases spanning the gap. The CDR3 runs to 13 residues.

This chain links TRBV2 with TRBJ2-7; 12 bases match TRBD2. Germline CDR1 and CDR2: SNHLY and FYNNEI. V dropped 7 bases and J dropped 4; count of bases not matched to a gene: 5. The CDR3 is made up of 14 amino acids. CDR3 protein: CASKTSGGPYEQYF. In nucleotides, the CDR3 is TGTGCCAGCAAGACTAGCGGGGGCCCGTACGAGCAGTACTTC.

About this clone: Other DNA variants within this sample encode the same CDR3. The V gene is TRBV29-1, the J gene TRBJ1-2; 9 nucleotides line up with TRBD1. Germline CDR1 reads SQVTM; CDR2 reads ANQGSEA. The junction had 3 bases not matched to a gene; V was cut back by 6 bases and J by 4 bases. This CDR3 is built from 12 residues. CDR3 protein: CSVEDRGYGYTF. CDR3 sequence (DNA): TGCAGCGTAGAGGACAGGGGCTATGGCTACACCTTC.

This sequence joins TRBV10-3 and TRBJ1-3, with D hard to call. The CDR3 is 16 amino acids. Looked up from germline, CDR1 is ENHRY and CDR2 is SYGVKD. Trimming removed 3 bases from V and 0 bases from J, with 12 bases in between. In DNA, the CDR3 is TGTGCCATCAGTGAACCGACGGAGAGCTCTGGAAACACCATATATTTT. Protein: CAISEPTESSGNTIYF.

This clone occurred once. This rearrangement joins TRBV5-1 to TRBJ1-1; D is ambiguous. Germline CDR1 reads SGHRS; CDR2 reads YFSETQ. The CDR3 covers 16 residues. V gave up 0 bases and J gave up 2 bases, with 14 bases separating them. In DNA, the CDR3 is TGCGCCAGCAGCTTGGGAGAGCCCCTGGTTAACACTGAAGCTTTCTTT. Protein: CASSLGEPLVNTEAFF.

This chain joins TRBV6-5 and TRBJ2-7; D is perhaps TRBD2 (5 bases). Germline CDR1 and CDR2: MNHEY and SVGAGI. This CDR3 is built from 12 residues. V dropped 9 bases and J dropped 7 bases, with 16 bases sitting between them. The CDR3 here is CASGLGRNEQYF. In DNA, the CDR3 is TGTGCCAGTGGACTCGGACGGAATGAGCAGTACTTC.

A remark on this clone: The junction does not match germline at one end; this may be a read error. The chain joins TRBV7-3 to TRBJ2-3; 7 positions match TRBD1. CDR3 size: 16 residues. Germline V gene lookup returns CDR1 SGHTA and CDR2 FQGTGA. CDR3 in DNA: TGTGCCAGCAACTTAACCCGACAGGGAGCCACAGATACGCAGTATTTT. This encodes CASNLTRQGATDTQYF. Looking up the rest from reference TRBV7-3 and TRBJ2-3 gives the full variable domain: GAGVSQTPSNKVTEKGKYVELRCDPISGHTALYWYRQSLGQGPEFLIYFQGTGAADDSGLPNDRFFAVRPEGSVSTLKIQRTERGDSAVYLCASNLTRQGATDTQYFGPGTRLTVL.

The genes are TRBV28 and TRBJ2-2, with a possible D match to TRBD1 (6 bases). CDR3 length: 17 amino acids. V was pared by 3 bases and J by 4 bases, with 18 bases between. CDR1 MDHEN and CDR2 SYDVKM come from the germline V gene. CDR3 bases: TGTGCCAGCAGTTTGGGGTTGGGGCAGGGGAGCACCGGGGAGCTGTTTTTT. This codes for CASSLGLGQGSTGELFF. The full variable domain, with the rest looked up from reference TRBV28 and TRBJ2-2, is DVKVTQSSRYLVKRTGEKVFLECVQDMDHENMFWYRQDPGLGLRLIYFSYDVKMKEKGDIPEGYSVSREKKERFSLILESASTNQTSMYLCASSLGLGQGSTGELFFGEGSRLTVL.

This chain uses TRBV18 with TRBJ1-1; no reliable D call. V lost 4 bases to trimming and J lost 1 base, with 13 bases between them. The CDR3 is made up of 15 amino acids. Germline V gene sequence: CDR1 KGHSH, CDR2 LQKENI. The CDR3 sequence is CASSLTITKNTEAFF. DNA for the CDR3: TGTGCCAGCTCACTGACTATTACAAAGAACACTGAAGCTTTCTTT.

This clone has only a few counts. The chain couples TRBV5-1 to TRBJ2-1; 7 bases line up with TRBD2. The CDR3 has 14 residues. Germline lookup yields CDR1 SGHRS and CDR2 YFSETQ. V lost 7 bases to trimming and J lost 4 bases; unmatched junction nucleotides: 8. The CDR3 nucleotides are TGCGCCAGCCGTGGGCTAGCGGCGTACAATGAGCAGTTCTTC. Protein sequence: CASRGLAAYNEQFF.

V gene TRBV5-1 combines with J gene TRBJ2-1; 8 nucleotides match TRBD1. The CDR3 has 16 residues. V lost 4 bases to trimming and J lost 4 bases; unmatched junction nucleotides: 10. Germline CDR1 is SGHRS and CDR2 is YFSETQ. CDR3 nucleotides: TGCGCCAGCAGCCCCCGGACAGGGTTTGGGTACAATGAGCAGTTCTTC. It encodes CASSPRTGFGYNEQFF.

The gene calls are TRBV28 and TRBJ1-2; 8 bases are a match to TRBD1. This CDR3 contains 15 residues. The V and J ends lost 3 bases and 4 bases, in that order; junction bases with no gene match: 7. Per germline, CDR1 MDHEN and CDR2 SYDVKM. The CDR3 bases are TGTGCCAGCAGTTTTGAGGACAGGGTCGGCTATGGCTACACCTTC. This encodes CASSFEDRVGYGYTF.